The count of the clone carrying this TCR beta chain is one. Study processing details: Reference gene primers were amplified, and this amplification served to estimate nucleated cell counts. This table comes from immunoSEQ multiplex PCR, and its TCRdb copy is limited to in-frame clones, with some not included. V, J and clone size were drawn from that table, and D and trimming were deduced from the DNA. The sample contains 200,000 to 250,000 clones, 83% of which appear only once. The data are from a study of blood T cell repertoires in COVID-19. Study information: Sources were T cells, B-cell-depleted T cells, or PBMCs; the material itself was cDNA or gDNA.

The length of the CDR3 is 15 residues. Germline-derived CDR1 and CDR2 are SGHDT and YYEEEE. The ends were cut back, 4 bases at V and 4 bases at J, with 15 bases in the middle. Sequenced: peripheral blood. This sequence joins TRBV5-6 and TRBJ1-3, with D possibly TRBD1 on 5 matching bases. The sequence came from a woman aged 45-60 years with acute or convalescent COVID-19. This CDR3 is CASSRGGTEGNTIYF. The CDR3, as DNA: TGTGCCAGCAGCAGGGGCGGGACGGAAGGAAACACCATATATTTT. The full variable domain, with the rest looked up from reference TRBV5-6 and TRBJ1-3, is DAGVTQSPTHLIKTRGQQVTLRCSPKSGHDTVSWYQQALGQGPQFIFQYYEEEERQRGNFPDRFSGHQFPNYSSELNVNALLLGDSALYLCASSRGGTEGNTIYFGEGSWLTVV.